These 9 T cell receptor beta chains originate from one sample sequenced in a study of OX40 agonist ivuxolimab in advanced cancers. Here immunoSEQ multiplex PCR was the method, and the copy in TCRdb shows in-frame clones only, minus some. The sample lists 80,000 to 100,000 clones, about nine tenths occurring once. The starting material was CD4+ or CD8+ T cells sorted from blood, obtained in a trial of the OX40 agonist ivuxolimab. Receptor source: an adult with an advanced solid tumor such as melanoma, head and neck, liver or kidney cancer.

This sequence joins TRBV4-2 and TRBJ1-4; tentatively, D is TRBD1 (5 bases). Trimming removed 0 bases at V and 0 bases at J, with 8 bases between. CDR1 is LGHNA, CDR2 YNFKEQ, per germline. The CDR3 totals 16 residues. Here the CDR3 DNA reads TGTGCCAGCAGCCAAGAGGGGGGGACAACTAATGAAAAACTGTTTTTT. It translates to CASSQEGGTTNEKLFF.

V is TRBV28 and J is TRBJ2-4, with D perhaps being TRBD1 or TRBD2 (6 bases each). Germline values: CDR1 MDHEN, CDR2 SYDVKM. The CDR3 has 15 residues. V was shortened by 2 bases and J by 12 bases, with 20 bases between the two germline ends. The chain's CDR3 is CASSLAQKGGFRQYF. The CDR3 coding sequence is TGTGCCAGCAGTTTAGCGCAGAAGGGGGGATTTCGTCAGTACTTC.

The rearrangement uses TRBV11-2 and TRBJ2-1, with D unclear. This CDR3 contains 15 residues. Trimming shortened V by 4 bases and J by 0 bases, and 10 bases separated the two germline ends. Germline values: CDR1 SGHAT, CDR2 FQNNGV. The CDR3 loop is CASSSPRYSYNEQFF. The CDR3 nucleotides read TGTGCCAGCAGCTCCCCCCGCTACTCCTACAATGAGCAGTTCTTC.

This clone was detected only once. DNA for the CDR3: TGCGCCAGCAGCCCACTAGCGGGGACCGGGGAGCTGTTTTTT. Its protein is CASSPLAGTGELFF. The chain couples TRBV4-1 to TRBJ2-2; TRBD2 matches 10 bases. The V and J ends lost 4 bases and 5 bases, in that order; junction bases with no gene match: 1. CDR1 and CDR2 (germline): MGHRA, YSYEKL. The CDR3 has 14 amino acids.

This chain links TRBV6-1 with TRBJ1-4; no reliable D call. The CDR3 has 13 residues. V lost 0 bases and J 1 base, leaving 0 bases between the germline ends. Germline V lookup: CDR1 MNHNS, CDR2 SASEGT. CDR3 sequence reads: CASSEATNEKLFF. The CDR3 DNA follows: TGTGCCAGCAGTGAAGCAACTAATGAAAAACTGTTTTTT.

The CDR3 reads CASTTRGGDEQYF. CDR3 coding DNA: TGCGCCAGTACTACAAGGGGGGGGGACGAGCAGTACTTC. J is TRBJ2-7 and V is TRBV10-2; D possibly corresponds to TRBD2 (7 bases). The CDR3 has 13 residues. CDR1 is WSHSY, CDR2 SAAADI, per germline. Trimming removed 9 bases from V and 5 bases from J, with 17 bases in between.

CDR3 amino acids: CASSRTGPSSYEQYF. The CDR3 DNA sequence: TGTGCCAGCAGCAGGACAGGGCCGAGCTCCTACGAGCAGTACTTC. The gene calls are TRBV7-2 and TRBJ2-7; 8 bases align to TRBD1. J was trimmed by 0 bases and V by 5 bases; bases with no gene match: 6. Per the germline V gene, CDR1 is SGHTA and CDR2 is FQGNSA. CDR3 length: 15 residues.

J is TRBJ2-7 and V is TRBV6-5, with TRBD1 identical over 7 bases. V was pared by 9 bases and J by 6 bases, with 11 bases of the junction left unmatched. The CDR3 is made up of 13 amino acids. CDR1 MNHEY and CDR2 SVGAGI come from the germline V gene. CDR3: CARRQGTRIEQYF. The CDR3 DNA reads TGTGCCAGGAGACAGGGCACGAGAATCGAGCAGTACTTC.

The CDR3 region has the DNA TGTGCCAGCAGCCAAGAGGCAGGAAAACTGTTTTTT. Translated: CASSQEAGKLFF. V gene TRBV7-8 combines with J gene TRBJ1-4; D gene unclear. The germline V gene encodes CDR1 SGHVS and CDR2 FQNEAQ. V lost 5 bases and J lost 10, with 11 bases in between. This CDR3 is 12 amino acids long. The full variable domain, rest sourced from reference TRBV7-8 and TRBJ1-4, is GAGVSQSPRYKVAKRGQDVALRCDPISGHVSLFWYQQALGQGPEFLTYFQNEAQLDKSGLPSDRFFAERPEGSVSTLKIQRTQQEDSAVYLCASSQEAGKLFFGSGTQLSVL.